The T cell receptor beta chain described here comes from a study of blood T cell repertoires in COVID-19. Profiling relied on immunoSEQ multiplex PCR, and the TCRdb table lists in-frame clones only, not all of them. The sample records about 290,000 clones, around nine tenths being singletons. The CDR3 runs to 14 residues. Per germline, CDR1 LNHDA and CDR2 SQIVND (reference sequence). Trimming cost V 7 bases and J 4 bases, with 16 bases left between them. The sequence derives from a woman aged 40 to 50 who had recovered from COVID-19. The chain is built from TRBV19 and TRBJ1-2, with a possible D match to TRBD1 (6 bases). Sequenced input: PBMCs or T cells enriched from blood (not recorded which). The chain's CDR3 is CASKDRAYGYGYTF. In DNA form, the CDR3 reads TGTGCCAGTAAGGACAGAGCCTACGGCTATGGCTACACCTTC.